This T cell receptor (beta chain) is from a study of T cell responses to AZD1222 COVID-19 vaccine. Findings and caveats of the study: Most donors were white British and more were female, and clonal diversity was possibly underestimated.

The CDR3 covers 15 residues. V lost 0 bases and J 4 bases, leaving 11 bases between the germline ends. The germline V gene has CDR1 SGDLS and CDR2 YYNGEE. The assay was immunoSEQ multiplex PCR, and TCRdb's table has in-frame clones only and misses some. The sample includes some 67,000 clones, 83% seen only once; the top ten take 5.5% to 7%. A remark on this clone: Its matching antigen is unknown.

This receptor was identified in an adult who received the AZD1222 COVID-19 vaccine. This specimen was peripheral blood, taken 28 days after the second AZD1222 dose. The gene calls are TRBV9 and TRBJ1-3; D is ambiguous. CDR3 in DNA: TGTGCCAGCAGCGTAGATAGTCTCCCCGGAAACACCATATATTTT. As protein: CASSVDSLPGNTIYF.